Shown below are 21 T cell receptor beta chains from a single sample sequenced in a study of cytomegalovirus exposure and HLA in healthy donors. With 60 Vbeta and 13 Jbeta primers, the PCR was carried out. Sequenced by immunoSEQ multiplex PCR; TCRdb stores in-frame clones only, minus some. Of about 99,000 clones detected, 65% to 85% appear once; the ten largest clones hold around 3.2%. The sample consisted of PBMCs. Receptors were obtained from a man between 40 and 49 years old in good health and CMV-seronegative.

This clone has just a few counts. This chain joins TRBV5-4 and TRBJ2-7, with a possible D match to TRBD1 (5 bases). This CDR3 is built from 14 residues. Germline assignment: CDR1 SGHNT and CDR2 YYREEE (reference sequence). The V end was cut by 4 bases, the J end by 0 bases, with 11 bases between. The CDR3 bases are TGTGCCAGCAGCCGGCAGGGAAGCTCCTACGAGCAGTACTTC. It encodes CASSRQGSSYEQYF.

V is TRBV9 and J is TRBJ2-6; TRBD1 aligns across 10 bases. The length of the CDR3 is 17 residues. The V gene end was trimmed by 0 bases and the J gene end by 3 bases; junction bases not matched to a gene: 3. Germline CDR1 reads SGDLS; CDR2 reads YYNGEE. DNA of the CDR3: TGTGCCAGCAGCGTAGGACAGGGGGCTCGTGGGGCCAACGTCCTGACTTTC. Protein: CASSVGQGARGANVLTF.

V gene TRBV25-1 combines with J gene TRBJ2-5; 7 bases align to TRBD1. V lost 4 bases and J lost 5; bases outside the gene matches: 7. From germline, CDR1 is MGHDK and CDR2 SYGVNS. The length of the CDR3 is 14 residues. CDR3 sequence: CASSVQGVGETQYF. For the CDR3, the DNA is TGTGCCAGCAGTGTCCAGGGGGTTGGTGAGACCCAGTACTTC.

This clone appeared a few times. A read error may produce the germline difference seen at one junction end. The identical CDR3 is also encoded by other nucleotide sequences in the sample. The chain links TRBV28 to TRBJ1-5, with TRBD1 identical over 10 bases. Germline V gene sequence: CDR1 MDHEN, CDR2 SYDVKM. The CDR3 contains 15 residues. CDR3 residues: CASSLPGQGNQPQHF. The CDR3 DNA reads TGTGCCAGCAGTTTGCCGGGACAGGGGAATCAGCCGCAGCATTTT.

The J gene is TRBJ2-7, the V gene TRBV6-1, with D unclear. Trimming cost V 3 bases and J 2 bases, with 17 bases left between them. Germline CDR1 reads MNHNS; CDR2 reads SASEGT. The CDR3 is 16 amino acids. In nucleotides, the CDR3 is TGTGCCAGCAGTGACAAATTAAACATAGAGGCCTACGAGCAGTACTTC. This codes for CASSDKLNIEAYEQYF.

V gene TRBV6-5 combines with J gene TRBJ1-5; weak D call: TRBD1 (6 bases). This CDR3 comprises 13 residues. Trimming pared 7 bases from V and 4 bases from J, leaving 11 bases between. Per the germline V gene, CDR1 is MNHEY and CDR2 is SVGAGI. The CDR3: CASTDRPNQPQHF. In nucleotides, the CDR3 is TGTGCCAGCACCGACAGGCCGAATCAGCCCCAGCATTTT.

The chain carries TRBV18 and TRBJ1-5; perhaps TRBD1 as D (5 bases). The CDR3 has 14 residues. The germline V and J ends were trimmed by 2 bases and 6 bases, with 11 bases remaining between them. Germline CDR1 reads KGHSH; CDR2 reads LQKENI. The CDR3 nucleotides read TGTGCCAGCTCACCAGGAGGGGAAATTCAGCCCCAGCATTTT. Translating it yields CASSPGGEIQPQHF.

The J gene is TRBJ1-2, the V gene TRBV5-6; 9 bases map to TRBD1. Per the germline V gene, CDR1 is SGHDT and CDR2 is YYEEEE. This CDR3 region has 13 residues. The ends lost 0 bases at V and 8 bases at J; junction bases unmatched: 2. CDR3 residues: CASSLGQGEGYTF. CDR3 nucleotides: TGTGCCAGCAGCTTGGGACAGGGGGAAGGCTACACCTTC.

The rearrangement uses TRBV5-1 and TRBJ2-3; no clear D gene. Trimming took off 4 bases at V and 6 bases at J, with 12 bases between the two ends. This CDR3 contains 13 residues. Germline CDR1 is SGHRS and CDR2 is YFSETQ. The CDR3 DNA reads as TGCGCCAGCAGCACCAACTATCCGGATACGCAGTATTTT. The encoded protein is CASSTNYPDTQYF.

The chain recombines TRBV7-3 with TRBJ2-3; no firm D call. The CDR3 consists of 13 residues. Germline V gene sequence: CDR1 SGHTA, CDR2 FQGTGA. Trimming removed 2 bases at V and 5 bases at J, with 8 bases between. CDR3 sequence (DNA): TGTGCCAGCAGCTTAGATACACAAGATACGCAGTATTTT. Translating it yields CASSLDTQDTQYF.

This chain connects TRBV5-1 to TRBJ2-2; 7 bases line up with TRBD1. CDR3 length: 15 amino acids. The germline V gene encodes CDR1 SGHRS and CDR2 YFSETQ. Germline trimming cut 5 bases from V and 4 bases from J; bases unmatched to any gene: 8. Here the CDR3 reads CASRPGTVGTGELFF. The CDR3 region has the DNA TGCGCCAGCAGGCCCGGGACAGTGGGCACCGGGGAGCTGTTTTTT. The full variable domain, rest sourced from reference TRBV5-1 and TRBJ2-2, is KAGVTQTPRYLIKTRGQQVTLSCSPISGHRSVSWYQQTPGQGLQFLFEYFSETQRNKGNFPGRFSGRQFSNSRSEMNVSTLELGDSALYLCASRPGTVGTGELFFGEGSRLTVL.

The rearrangement uses TRBV23-1 and TRBJ1-5; the D gene is possibly TRBD1 (6 bases). TRBV23-1 is identified as an open reading frame with a role that is uncertain. Trimming pared 3 bases from V and 6 bases from J, leaving 18 bases between. This CDR3 is built from 16 residues. DNA of the CDR3: TGCGCCAGCAGTCAGGCAGGGGCAGGGGTTTTTCAGCCCCAGCATTTT. It specifies CASSQAGAGVFQPQHF.

The count of this clone is one. J is TRBJ2-5 and V is TRBV19; tentatively, D is TRBD1 (5 bases). Germline CDR1 and CDR2: LNHDA and SQIVND (reference sequence). This CDR3 is built from 13 residues. Trimming pared 4 bases from V and 0 bases from J, leaving 6 bases between. The CDR3 nucleotides are TGTGCCAGTAGTAGGGGCAACCAAGAGACCCAGTACTTC. This translates into CASSRGNQETQYF.

This clone was detected only a few times. V usage is TRBV18 and J usage is TRBJ1-4; 8 nucleotides line up with TRBD1. The CDR3 is made up of 15 amino acids. Germline loops: CDR1 KGHSH, CDR2 LQKENI. Trimming removed 5 bases from V and 5 bases from J; junction bases left unmatched: 7. CDR3 in amino acids: CASSKGRDRNEKLFF. CDR3 sequence (DNA): TGTGCCAGCTCAAAGGGCCGGGACAGGAATGAAAAACTGTTTTTT.

This sequence joins TRBV19 and TRBJ1-2, with TRBD1 identical over 8 bases. Per the germline V gene, CDR1 is LNHDA and CDR2 is SQIVND (reference sequence). The CDR3 runs 15 residues. Losses at the gene ends were 4 bases for V and 5 bases for J; bases not matched to a gene: 9. CDR3 sequence reads: CASSRSTGGKYGYTF. For the CDR3, the DNA is TGTGCCAGTAGTAGGAGCACAGGGGGAAAATATGGCTACACCTTC.

This chain links TRBV28 with TRBJ1-2; 8 nucleotides line up with TRBD1. The CDR3 runs to 14 residues. Per the germline V gene, CDR1 is MDHEN and CDR2 is SYDVKM. Trimming at V came to 1 base and at J to 4 bases, leaving 2 bases not matched to a gene. As DNA, the CDR3 is TGTGCCAGCAGTTTATCGGACAGGGTCTATGGCTACACCTTC. This translates into CASSLSDRVYGYTF.

V gene TRBV6-4 combines with J gene TRBJ2-3, with D tentatively TRBD1 (6 bases). Trimming shortened V by 5 bases and J by 0 bases, and 9 bases separated the two germline ends. The CDR3 has 14 residues. Germline loops: CDR1 MRHNA, CDR2 SNTAGT. The CDR3 region has the DNA TGTGCCAGCAGTCCTGGGGGCAGCACAGATACGCAGTATTTT. Residues: CASSPGGSTDTQYF.

V usage is TRBV7-2 and J usage is TRBJ2-7, with TRBD2 as a possible D gene (5 bases). V was trimmed by 1 base and J by 4 bases, leaving 8 bases between them. This CDR3 comprises 13 residues. Per the germline V gene, CDR1 is SGHTA and CDR2 is FQGNSA. CDR3 sequence: CASSLDTRYEQYF. The CDR3 nucleotides are TGTGCCAGCAGCTTAGATACTAGGTACGAGCAGTACTTC. Variable domain in full (rest from reference TRBV7-2 and TRBJ2-7): GAGVSQSPSNKVTEKGKDVELRCDPISGHTALYWYRQSLGQGLEFLIYFQGNSAPDKSGLPSDRFSAERTGGSVSTLTIQRTQQEDSAVYLCASSLDTRYEQYFGPGTRLTVT.

The genes are TRBV5-1 and TRBJ1-5, with 10 nucleotides matching TRBD1. The CDR3 length is 15 residues. Germline-derived CDR1 and CDR2 are SGHRS and YFSETQ. The V gene end was trimmed by 5 bases and the J gene end by 2 bases; junction bases not matched to a gene: 4. The CDR3: CASSSDRGGNQPQHF. The CDR3 DNA follows: TGCGCCAGCAGTTCGGACAGGGGGGGCAATCAGCCCCAGCATTTT. Full variable domain (remainder filled in from reference TRBV5-1 and TRBJ1-5): KAGVTQTPRYLIKTRGQQVTLSCSPISGHRSVSWYQQTPGQGLQFLFEYFSETQRNKGNFPGRFSGRQFSNSRSEMNVSTLELGDSALYLCASSSDRGGNQPQHFGDGTRLSIL.

This clone was counted a few times. J is TRBJ1-1 and V is TRBV2, with TRBD1 identical over 9 bases. Per germline, CDR1 SNHLY and CDR2 FYNNEI. V dropped 5 bases and J dropped 3; count of bases not matched to a gene: 13. This CDR3 comprises 17 residues. The CDR3 here is CASSSGTGRTSDTEAFF. In DNA form, the CDR3 reads TGTGCCAGCAGTTCCGGGACAGGGAGGACTTCAGACACTGAAGCTTTCTTT.

This chain links TRBV7-8 with TRBJ2-1, with D possibly being TRBD2 (7 bases). V lost 3 bases, J lost 4 bases, and 19 bases lay in between. This CDR3 region has 17 residues. Germline V gene lookup returns CDR1 SGHVS and CDR2 FQNEAQ. CDR3: CASSFGGGGDRYNEQFF. The CDR3 nucleotides are TGTGCCAGCAGCTTTGGGGGAGGGGGGGATCGTTACAATGAGCAGTTCTTC.